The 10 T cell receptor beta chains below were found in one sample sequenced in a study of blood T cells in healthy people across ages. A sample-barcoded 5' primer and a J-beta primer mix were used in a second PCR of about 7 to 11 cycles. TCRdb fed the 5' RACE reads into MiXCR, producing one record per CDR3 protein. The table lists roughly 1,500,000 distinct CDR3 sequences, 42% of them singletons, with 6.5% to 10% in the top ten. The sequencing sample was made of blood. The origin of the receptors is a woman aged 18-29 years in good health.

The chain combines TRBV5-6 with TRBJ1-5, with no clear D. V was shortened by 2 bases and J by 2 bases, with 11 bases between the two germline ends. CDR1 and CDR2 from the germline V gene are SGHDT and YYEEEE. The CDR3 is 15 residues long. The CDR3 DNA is TGTGCCAGCAGCTTTGGAGGGAGGGGCAATCAGCCCCAGCATTTT. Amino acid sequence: CASSFGGRGNQPQHF.

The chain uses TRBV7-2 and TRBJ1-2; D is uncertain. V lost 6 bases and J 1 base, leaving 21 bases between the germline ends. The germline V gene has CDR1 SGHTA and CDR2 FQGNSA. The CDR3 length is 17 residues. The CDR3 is CASSKAGQALLNYGYTF. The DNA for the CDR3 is TGTGCCAGCAGTAAGGCGGGTCAGGCCCTTCTTAACTATGGCTACACCTTC.

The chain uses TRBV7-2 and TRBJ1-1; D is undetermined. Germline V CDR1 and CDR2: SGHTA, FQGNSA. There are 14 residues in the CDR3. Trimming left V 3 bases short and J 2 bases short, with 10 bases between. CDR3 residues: CASSLSLSNTEAFF. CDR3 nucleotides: TGTGCCAGCAGCTTGAGCCTATCTAACACTGAAGCTTTCTTT.

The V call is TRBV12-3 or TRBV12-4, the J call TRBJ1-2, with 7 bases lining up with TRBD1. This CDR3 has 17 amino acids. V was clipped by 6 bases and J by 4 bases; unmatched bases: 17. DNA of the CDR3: TGTGCCAGCAGGCACACGGACAGGAAGGGCCAAAGCTATGGCTACACCTTC. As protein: CASRHTDRKGQSYGYTF.

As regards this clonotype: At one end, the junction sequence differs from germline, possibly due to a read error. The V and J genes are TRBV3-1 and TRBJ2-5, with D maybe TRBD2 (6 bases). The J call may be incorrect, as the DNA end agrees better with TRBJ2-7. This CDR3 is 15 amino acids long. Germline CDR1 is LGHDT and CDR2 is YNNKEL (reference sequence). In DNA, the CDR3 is TGTACCAGCAGCCCCCTACTGCAGGGAGGCTTCGAGCAGTACTTC. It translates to CTSSPLLQGGFEQYF.

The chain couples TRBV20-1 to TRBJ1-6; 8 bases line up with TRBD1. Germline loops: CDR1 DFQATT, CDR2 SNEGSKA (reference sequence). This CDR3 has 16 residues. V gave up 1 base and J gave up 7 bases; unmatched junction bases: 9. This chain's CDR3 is CSARGVDRGWNSPLHF. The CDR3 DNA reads TGCAGTGCTAGAGGGGTTGACAGGGGTTGGAATTCACCCCTCCACTTT.

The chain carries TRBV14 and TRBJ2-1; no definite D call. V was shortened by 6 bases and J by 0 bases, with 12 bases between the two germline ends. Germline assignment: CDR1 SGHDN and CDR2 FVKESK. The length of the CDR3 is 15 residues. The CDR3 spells CASSLWVNSYNEQFF. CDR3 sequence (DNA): TGTGCCAGCAGTTTATGGGTCAACTCCTACAATGAGCAGTTCTTC.

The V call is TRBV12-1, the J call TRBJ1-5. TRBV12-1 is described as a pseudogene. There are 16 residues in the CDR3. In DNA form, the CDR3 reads TGTACCAGCAGCTCCGGGACTCCAAATAGCAATCAGCCCCAGCATTTT. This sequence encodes CTSSSGTPNSNQPQHF.

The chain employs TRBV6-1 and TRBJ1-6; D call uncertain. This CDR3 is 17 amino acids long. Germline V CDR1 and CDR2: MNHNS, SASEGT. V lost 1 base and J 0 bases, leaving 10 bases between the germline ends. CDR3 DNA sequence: TGTGCCAGCAGTGAAGAGGGAGGTTACTCCTATAATTCACCCCTCCACTTT. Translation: CASSEEGGYSYNSPLHF.

The CDR3 region is CASSRSGLWGNEQYF. CDR3 sequence (DNA): TGTGCCAGCAGTCGAAGTGGCCTCTGGGGCAATGAGCAGTACTTC. The rearrangement links TRBV12-3 or TRBV12-4 to TRBJ2-7, with a tentative D call TRBD1 (5 bases). CDR3 length equals 15 residues. Trimming shortened V by 5 bases and J by 7 bases, and 21 bases separated the two germline ends.